These 4 T cell receptor beta chains came from one sample sequenced in a study of blood T cell repertoires in COVID-19 (dated by TCRdb to 2018 to 2020). To prepare the library, the immunoSEQ multiplex PCR assay was applied. Drawn from immuneACCESS, this table holds only the in-frame rearrangements with V and J called that TCRdb kept. Clones are partly lost; checked studies trace under half to an unresolved V gene and leave the rest unexplained. This sample lists hundreds of thousands of clones; roughly 86% were detected once. In total, the top ten clones hold less than 2% of the sample. The sample taken for sequencing was peripheral blood. Source of these receptors: a woman in her 30s with COVID-19, enrolled during active disease.

The V gene is TRBV6-2 or TRBV6-3, the J gene TRBJ1-5; D may be TRBD1 (6 bases). V was trimmed by 5 bases and J by 9 bases, leaving 11 bases between them. The CDR3 is made up of 12 amino acids. Germline CDR1 is MNHEY and CDR2 is SVGEGT. The CDR3 DNA sequence: TGTGCCAGCAGTAGAGGGGGTTGGCCCCAGCATTTT. It specifies CASSRGGWPQHF.

The chain recombines TRBV6-5 with TRBJ1-1; the D is unclear. Per germline, CDR1 MNHEY and CDR2 SVGAGI. The CDR3 sequence is 13 residues long. Trimming stripped 2 bases from V and 1 base from J, with 5 bases between. Here the CDR3 DNA reads TGTGCCAGCAGTTACGAGGGGAACACTGAAGCTTTCTTT. Protein sequence: CASSYEGNTEAFF.

The chain carries TRBV5-1 and TRBJ2-2; 7 nucleotides match TRBD2. Germline V gives CDR1 SGHRS, CDR2 YFSETQ. CDR3 length equals 15 residues. The junction had 10 bases not matched to a gene; V was cut back by 4 bases and J by 7 bases. For the CDR3, the DNA is TGCGCCAGCAGCCCTCTCGGGGGGAAAAACGGGGAGCTGTTTTTT. Translation: CASSPLGGKNGELFF.

The chain recombines TRBV3-1 (or the pseudogene TRBV3-2) with TRBJ1-5; D is unclear. Trimming removed 2 bases at V and 4 bases at J, with 3 bases between. This CDR3 has 12 amino acids. The germline gives CDR1 LGHDT, CDR2 YNNKEL (reference sequence). This CDR3 is CASSQQNQPQHF. The CDR3 DNA reads TGTGCCAGCAGCCAACAAAATCAGCCCCAGCATTTT.